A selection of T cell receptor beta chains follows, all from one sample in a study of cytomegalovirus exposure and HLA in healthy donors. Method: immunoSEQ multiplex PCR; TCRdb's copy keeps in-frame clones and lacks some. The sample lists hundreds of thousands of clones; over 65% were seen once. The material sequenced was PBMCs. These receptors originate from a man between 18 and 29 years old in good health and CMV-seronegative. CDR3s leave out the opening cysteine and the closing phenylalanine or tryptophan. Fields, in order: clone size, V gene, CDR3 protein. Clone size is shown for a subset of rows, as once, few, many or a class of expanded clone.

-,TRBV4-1,ASGQGTSTNEKLF
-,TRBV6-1,ASSEVWGELLGYT
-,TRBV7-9,ASSNRDRGHFKAF
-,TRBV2,AIKAGLATDTQY
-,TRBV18,ASSRAGTGGSYEQY
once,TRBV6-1,ASSQRVPYGYT
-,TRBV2,ASSDLGGGREQF
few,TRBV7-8,ASSLTRISSYEQY
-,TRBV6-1,ASSLAGVSYEQY
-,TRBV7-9,ASSGAGRVSYEQY
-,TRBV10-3,AISEPPGLAANEQF
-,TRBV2,ASRRFGLDYGYT
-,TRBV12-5,ASGLALKTGVPTDTQY
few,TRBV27,ASSPRDTAYEQY
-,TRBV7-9,ASSLISSGSGLYNEQF
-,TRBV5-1,ASSPWRDTQY
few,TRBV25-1,ASRGGQGFADTQY
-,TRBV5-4,ASSLGGGADTQY
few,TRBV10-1,ASRREGDTEAF
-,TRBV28,ASSSMRQGGYGYT
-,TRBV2,ASKQGGDTQY
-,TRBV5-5,ASSLQQGLANYGYT
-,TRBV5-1,ASSFGTGVNEQF
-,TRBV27,ASSSRGSGNTIY
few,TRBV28,AIQTSGENIQY
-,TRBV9,ASSQQGASEKLF
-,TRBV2,ASRADRLATNEKLF
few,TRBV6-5,ASSYTGYRANTEAF
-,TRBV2,ATKLVLLTTEAF
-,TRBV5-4,ASRARGGITEAF
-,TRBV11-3,ASSGTDGRDGTQY
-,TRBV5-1,ASSPTGAYGYT
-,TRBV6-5,ASSYWAAPSTDTQY
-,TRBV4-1,ASSQPGSSGNTIY
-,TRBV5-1,ASSSDYHYEQY
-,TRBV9,ASSVAGGNTEAF
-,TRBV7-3,ASSSLAGPTYNEQF
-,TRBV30,AWTAGGSETQY
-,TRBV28,ASSSGTVSEKLF
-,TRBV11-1,ASSLGARNTDTQY
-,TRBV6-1,ASSEKLWDRVSGANVLT
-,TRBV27,ASSSPGSSYNSPLH